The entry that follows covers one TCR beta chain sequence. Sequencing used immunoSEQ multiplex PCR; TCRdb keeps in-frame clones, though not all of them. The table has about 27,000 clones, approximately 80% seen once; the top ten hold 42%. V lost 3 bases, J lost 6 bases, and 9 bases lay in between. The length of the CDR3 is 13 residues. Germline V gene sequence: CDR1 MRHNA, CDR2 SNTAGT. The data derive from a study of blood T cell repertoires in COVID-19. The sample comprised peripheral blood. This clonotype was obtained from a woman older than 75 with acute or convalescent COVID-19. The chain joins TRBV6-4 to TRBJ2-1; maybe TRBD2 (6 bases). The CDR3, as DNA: TGTGCCAGCAGTGAAAACGGGGGCAATGAGCAGTTCTTC. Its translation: CASSENGGNEQFF.